One sample yielded the 13 T cell receptor beta chains listed below, sequenced in a study of blood T cell repertoires in COVID-19. Repertoires were generated with immunoSEQ multiplex PCR, while TCRdb's copy carries only in-frame clones and drops some. In the table there are 270,000 or so clones, 80% to 90% of which are singletons. The sequenced sample was peripheral blood. These receptors all stem from a woman younger than 45 with COVID-19, enrolled during active disease.

In this sample, this clone turned up a few times. The chain links TRBV6-5 to TRBJ1-2; D call uncertain. Trimming left V 7 bases short and J 7 bases short, with 16 bases between. From germline, CDR1 is MNHEY and CDR2 SVGAGI. The CDR3 is 13 residues long. The CDR3 nucleotides read TGTGCCAGCACGTCGAGAGAGGGCTTTGGCTACACCTTC. Protein sequence: CASTSREGFGYTF.

The chain employs TRBV7-9 and TRBJ1-6, with D possibly TRBD1 on 5 matching bases. V lost 7 bases and J 0 bases, leaving 10 bases between the germline ends. The CDR3 runs 15 residues. Germline CDR1 SEHNR, CDR2 FQNEAQ (reference sequence). CDR3 sequence reads: CASKRQSSYNSPLHF. CDR3 bases: TGTGCCAGCAAAAGACAGAGCTCCTATAATTCACCCCTCCACTTT.

The chain combines TRBV5-1 with TRBJ2-3, with TRBD2 identical over 13 bases. The CDR3 runs to 16 residues. Germline V gene sequence: CDR1 SGHRS, CDR2 YFSETQ. V gave up 6 bases and J gave up 4 bases; unmatched junction bases: 8. The chain's CDR3 is CASTTTSGGAADTQYF. The CDR3 DNA follows: TGCGCCAGCACTACTACTAGCGGGGGGGCCGCAGATACGCAGTATTTT.

This chain connects TRBV6-2 or TRBV6-3 to TRBJ1-6; no definite D call. The ends were cut back, 0 bases at V and 6 bases at J, with 9 bases in the middle. Germline loops: CDR1 MNHEY, CDR2 SVGEGT. The CDR3 sequence is 15 residues long. CDR3 sequence reads: CASSYSPVINSPLHF. For the CDR3, the DNA is TGTGCCAGCAGTTACTCTCCAGTCATTAATTCACCCCTCCACTTT.

The rearrangement links TRBV5-4 to TRBJ2-3; 8 bases match TRBD1. Trimming cost V 6 bases and J 0 bases; bases outside gene matches: 6. This CDR3 spans 15 amino acids. From germline, CDR1 is SGHNT and CDR2 YYREEE (reference sequence). The CDR3 bases are TGTGCCAGCACCGGCCGGGACAGGAGCACAGATACGCAGTATTTT. Protein: CASTGRDRSTDTQYF.

J is TRBJ1-2 and V is TRBV19; 9 nucleotides agree with TRBD1. The CDR3 has 12 amino acids. With 8 bases clipped from V and 8 bases from J, the junction kept 6 bases outside the gene matches. Germline V gene sequence: CDR1 LNHDA, CDR2 SQIVND (reference sequence). The CDR3 here is CASDDRGYGYTF. In DNA form, the CDR3 reads TGTGCCAGTGATGACAGGGGGTACGGCTACACCTTC.

The gene calls are TRBV11-2 and TRBJ2-7, with TRBD2 matching 8 bases. The V gene end was trimmed by 2 bases and the J gene end by 1 base; junction bases not matched to a gene: 7. This CDR3 is built from 16 residues. Germline lookup yields CDR1 SGHAT and CDR2 FQNNGV. DNA of the CDR3: TGTGCCAGCAGCTTATCACTAGCGGACATGTCCTACGAGCAGTACTTC. This codes for CASSLSLADMSYEQYF.

The chain carries TRBV14 and TRBJ2-1; TRBD2 matches 13 bases. Germline CDR1 reads SGHDN; CDR2 reads FVKESK. CDR3 length equals 18 residues. With 0 bases clipped from V and 3 bases from J, the junction kept 5 bases outside the gene matches. This CDR3 is CASSQDSLAGGYYNEQFF. The DNA of the CDR3 is TGTGCCAGCAGCCAAGATTCACTAGCGGGGGGGTACTACAATGAGCAGTTCTTC.

The V gene is TRBV28, the J gene TRBJ1-1; a weak D match, TRBD1 (5 bases). This CDR3 region has 16 residues. V lost 7 bases and J 3 bases, leaving 21 bases between the germline ends. Germline V CDR1 and CDR2: MDHEN, SYDVKM. This CDR3 is CASILGLGAGDTEAFF. In DNA, the CDR3 is TGTGCCAGCATTCTAGGGTTGGGTGCGGGGGACACTGAAGCTTTCTTT.

The chain carries TRBV6-6 and TRBJ1-5; no clear D. CDR3 length equals 15 residues. The germline gives CDR1 MNHNY, CDR2 SVGAGI (reference sequence). V was trimmed by 7 bases and J by 0 bases, leaving 13 bases between them. The CDR3 nucleotides read TGTGCCAGCACCGGACTCCTTTATAGCAATCAGCCCCAGCATTTT. This encodes CASTGLLYSNQPQHF.

This sequence joins TRBV11-2 and TRBJ2-7; 7 bases fit TRBD2. Germline V lookup: CDR1 SGHAT, CDR2 FQNNGV. The CDR3 spans 12 residues. V trimming: 4 bases; J trimming: 4 bases; junction bases outside the gene matches: 1. The CDR3 reads CASSSGGYEQYF. The CDR3 DNA reads TGTGCCAGCAGCTCCGGGGGGTACGAGCAGTACTTC.

J is TRBJ1-2 and V is TRBV29-1; D is unclear. Germline CDR1 SQVTM, CDR2 ANQGSEA. The length of the CDR3 is 13 residues. Trimming pared 6 bases from V and 10 bases from J, leaving 21 bases between. The CDR3 spells CSVGGRHTRDYTF. DNA for the CDR3: TGCAGCGTGGGTGGGCGCCACACTAGAGACTACACCTTC.

The chain couples TRBV2 to TRBJ2-1; TRBD2 is a possible D gene (5 bases). CDR1 and CDR2 (germline): SNHLY, FYNNEI. The CDR3 totals 15 residues. The ends were cut back, 8 bases at V and 0 bases at J, with 14 bases in the middle. The CDR3: CASSPRDFSYNEQFF. The CDR3 nucleotides read TGTGCCAGCTCCCCTCGGGATTTCTCCTACAATGAGCAGTTCTTC.